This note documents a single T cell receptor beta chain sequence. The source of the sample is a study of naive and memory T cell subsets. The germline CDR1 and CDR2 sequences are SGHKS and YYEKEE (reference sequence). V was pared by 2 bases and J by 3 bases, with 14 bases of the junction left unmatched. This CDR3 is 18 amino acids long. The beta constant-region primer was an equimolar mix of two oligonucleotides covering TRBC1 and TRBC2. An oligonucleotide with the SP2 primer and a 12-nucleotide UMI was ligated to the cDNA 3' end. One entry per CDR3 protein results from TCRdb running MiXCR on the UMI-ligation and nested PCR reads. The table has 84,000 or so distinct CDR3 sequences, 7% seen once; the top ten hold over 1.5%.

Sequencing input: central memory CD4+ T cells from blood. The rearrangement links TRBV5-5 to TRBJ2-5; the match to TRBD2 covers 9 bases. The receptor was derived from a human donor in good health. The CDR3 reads CASSLMGRGLAREETQYF. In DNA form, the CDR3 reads TGTGCCAGCAGCTTAATGGGGCGCGGACTAGCGAGAGAAGAGACCCAGTACTTC. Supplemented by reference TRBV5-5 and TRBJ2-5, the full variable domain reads DAGVTQSPTHLIKTRGQQVTLRCSPISGHKSVSWYQQVLGQGPQFIFQYYEKEERGRGNFPDRFSARQFPNYSSELNVNALLLGDSALYLCASSLMGRGLAREETQYFGPGTRLLVL.